This TCR beta chain originates from a study of blood T cell repertoires in COVID-19. Generated by immunoSEQ multiplex PCR, the TCRdb table keeps only in-frame clones and is missing some. The sample has 35,000 to 45,000 clones, roughly 92% seen once; the top ten hold roughly 0.35%. CDR3 length equals 14 residues. Trimming took off 5 bases at V and 7 bases at J, with 15 bases between the two ends. Germline V gene lookup returns CDR1 MGHDK and CDR2 SYGVNS. The TCR comes from a man aged 50-60 years with COVID-19, enrolled during active disease. Sample: peripheral blood. This chain connects TRBV25-1 to TRBJ1-5; D is perhaps TRBD1 (6 bases). The CDR3 loop is CASSFLGAGQPQHF. The CDR3 coding sequence is TGTGCCAGCAGTTTTTTGGGGGCAGGGCAGCCCCAGCATTTT. Using reference TRBV25-1 and TRBJ1-5 for the parts outside the CDR3, the full variable domain is EADIYQTPRYLVIGTGKKITLECSQTMGHDKMYWYQQDPGMELHLIHYSYGVNSTEKGDLSSESTVSRIRTEHFPLTLESARPSHTSQYLCASSFLGAGQPQHFGDGTRLSIL.